This is a list of T cell receptor beta chains from one sample in a study of cytomegalovirus exposure and HLA in healthy donors. Repertoires were generated with immunoSEQ multiplex PCR, while TCRdb's copy carries only in-frame clones and drops some. The sample has 150,000 to 200,000 clones, 60% to 80% seen once; the top ten hold roughly 5.8%. The material sequenced was PBMCs. The source of these receptors is a middle-aged man in good health and CMV-seropositive. Both conserved end residues are part of each CDR3. Size values are once, few and many counts, or a class for expanded clones, and some rows have none.

v_call clone_size cdr3_aa
TRBV27 NA CASSLTGASNNQPQHF
TRBV7-9 NA CASSLGRGHYGYTF
TRBV5-1 few CASSLDPAYGTDTQYF
TRBV7-8 NA CASSLWSSGSIHGQFF
TRBV9 few CASSARTGTYEQYF
TRBV2 few CASSEAGGIYGYTF
TRBV7-6 NA CASSEGHYEQFF
TRBV4-2 NA CASSLLGTGPYEQYF
TRBV11-3 NA CASSFQWTGSEKLFF
TRBV9 NA CASSVETVGTGELFF
TRBV5-6 NA CASSSGVKETQYF
TRBV27 NA CASRQQGTGGYTF
TRBV29-1 NA CSVDPLAGHEQYF
TRBV13 once CASSLHESEAFF
TRBV11-3 NA CASSSITGGPYEQYF
TRBV19 few CASSTLGEADTQYF
TRBV5-4 NA CASSLGGGSYEQYF
TRBV30 NA CAWSTGYGYTF
TRBV18 once CASSPPSDRGEKLFF
TRBV7-9 NA CASSSPTGGQGSYEQYF
TRBV11-3 NA CASSRDWSTNYGYTF
TRBV7-9 NA CASSILAGSSYEQYF
TRBV7-9 NA CASSSSGRGGADTQYF
TRBV9 NA CASSESSSNEQYF
TRBV14 NA CASSHRTDPNTGELFF
TRBV5-1 NA CASSPGRAGETQYF
TRBV9 NA CASSVGTSELSGANVLTF
TRBV6-6 NA CASSYVQTNNSPLHF
TRBV7-8 once CASSPRFVAGDEQFF
TRBV6-1 NA CASCVQGATPGANGLTF
TRBV11-3 few CASSLGADSTDTQYF
TRBV28 NA CASTTRWNEQYF
TRBV7-6 NA CASSLEQEQFF
TRBV6-5 NA CASSYAEYSGANGLTF
TRBV19 few CASSILGQGNTEAFF
TRBV5-6 NA CASSSTGFHLAQETQYF
TRBV23-1 NA CASSQYSEKNPCGYTF
TRBV28 NA CASSPVTAGTGNQPQHF
TRBV15 NA CATSRGTGGLRGANGLTF
TRBV27 NA CASSSQGMGNSPLHF
TRBV6-5 NA CASSYSGTGSAEAFF
TRBV18 once CASSPLAGGSDEQYF
TRBV9 NA CASSLTSGGSSYNEQFF
TRBV19 NA CASSREPVTDTQYF
TRBV19 NA CASQGGGWPSGDTQYF
TRBV5-1 once CASREDKGYGYTF
TRBV5-1 NA CASSSNLDRGTEAFF
TRBV19 NA CASSTISNQPQHF
TRBV7-9 NA CASSIGYGQKNTDTQYF
TRBV2 NA CASSEARGLGTQYF
TRBV2 few CASSKGGQYQPQHF
TRBV11-3 NA CASSFLSSYNEQFF
TRBV27 NA CASSLAGLNTGELFF
TRBV4-1 NA CASSQTSGNTGELFF
TRBV5-1 NA CASSPGLVIGVPYEQYF
TRBV2 few CASSSGTSGTYEQYF
TRBV27 NA CASSLKLGRGRIEAFF